These 10 T cell receptor beta chains share one sample of origin, sequenced in a study of cytomegalovirus exposure and HLA in healthy donors (dated by TCRdb to between 2016 and 2019). The library was built by means of the immunoSEQ multiplex PCR assay. The multiplex PCR relied on a mix of 60 forward primers for TCR Vbeta segments and 13 reverse primers for TCR Jbeta segments. TCRdb took this table from immuneACCESS and kept in-frame rearrangements with V and J called. Such tables lack part of the clones; where checked against another copy, unresolved V genes explain under half of the gap, and the rest is unexplained. This sample holds about 150,000 clones; around 75% were observed only once. The ten largest account for around 3.2% of the sample. Sequencing was done on a sample of PBMCs. The receptors shown here come from a human donor in good health.

The chain recombines TRBV9 with TRBJ2-7, with D maybe TRBD2 (6 bases). CDR1 SGDLS and CDR2 YYNGEE come from the germline V gene. The CDR3 sequence is 13 residues long. Trimming pared 0 bases from V and 4 bases from J, leaving 8 bases between. CDR3 sequence: CASSVEEGYEQYF. CDR3 nucleotides: TGTGCCAGCAGCGTAGAGGAGGGGTACGAGCAGTACTTC. Complete variable domain (other parts from reference TRBV9 and TRBJ2-7): DSGVTQTPKHLITATGQRVTLRCSPRSGDLSVYWYQQSLDQGLQFLIQYYNGEERAKGNILERFSAQQFPDLHSELNLSSLELGDSALYFCASSVEEGYEQYFGPGTRLTVT.

The chain is built from TRBV9 and TRBJ1-2; D perhaps matches TRBD1 (5 bases). The length of the CDR3 is 12 residues. V lost 4 bases and J lost 6, with 10 bases in between. Germline V CDR1 and CDR2: SGDLS, YYNGEE. The CDR3 loop is CASSPPGNGYTF. Here the CDR3 DNA reads TGTGCCAGCAGCCCGCCAGGGAATGGCTACACCTTC.

This clone was recorded only once. The V call is TRBV19, the J call TRBJ2-1; 7 bases are shared with TRBD1. Germline V gives CDR1 LNHDA, CDR2 SQIVND (reference sequence). The CDR3 runs to 14 residues. The V segment lost 3 bases and the J segment 5 bases; nucleotides outside the gene matches: 4. The CDR3 reads CASSIGTANNEQFF. CDR3 coding DNA: TGTGCCAGTAGTATCGGGACAGCAAACAATGAGCAGTTCTTC.

The chain links TRBV7-8 to TRBJ2-1; D is possibly TRBD2 (6 bases). CDR1 and CDR2 from the germline V gene are SGHVS and FQNEAQ. V shed 3 bases and J shed 4 bases, with 16 bases lying between them. There are 16 residues in the CDR3. The CDR3 bases are TGTGCCAGCAGCTTTTTACGCGGGACTCCATACAATGAGCAGTTCTTC. Its protein is CASSFLRGTPYNEQFF.

V gene TRBV11-2 combines with J gene TRBJ2-1; tentatively, D is TRBD2 (5 bases). This CDR3 region has 14 residues. V was cut by 3 bases and J by 8 bases, with 14 bases left in between. Germline V gene data show CDR1 as SGHAT and CDR2 as FQNNGV. The CDR3 reads CASSFNGLVDEQFF. As DNA, the CDR3 is TGTGCCAGCAGCTTTAACGGACTGGTCGATGAGCAGTTCTTC.

Comment on this clone: Relative to the germline gene, one junction end is altered; a read error may explain this. V usage is TRBV6-5 and J usage is TRBJ1-2, with a weak D call TRBD1 (6 bases). Germline V lookup: CDR1 MNHEY, CDR2 SVGAGI. The CDR3 contains 12 residues. CDR3 protein: CASSATGDGYPF. The CDR3 region has the DNA TGTGCCAGCAGCGCGACAGGAGATGGCTACCCCTTC.

This clone was observed a single time. V usage is TRBV30 and J usage is TRBJ1-2; maybe TRBD1 (6 bases). The ends were cut back, 1 base at V and 5 bases at J, with 14 bases in the middle. Germline V gene sequence: CDR1 GTSNPN, CDR2 SVGIG (reference sequence). CDR3 length: 14 residues. The CDR3 protein is CAWSATGSLYGYTF. The CDR3 coding sequence is TGTGCCTGGAGTGCGACAGGTAGCCTTTATGGCTACACCTTC.

This clone was seen a handful of times. The J gene is TRBJ2-7, the V gene TRBV30; D remains ambiguous. V dropped 4 bases and J dropped 1 base, with 14 bases sitting between them. The CDR3 has 14 amino acids. Per the germline V gene, CDR1 is GTSNPN and CDR2 is SVGIG (reference sequence). CDR3 loop: CAWIHHTDSYEQYF. The CDR3 DNA reads TGTGCCTGGATTCATCATACAGATTCCTACGAGCAGTACTTC.

The rearrangement joins TRBV7-9 to TRBJ1-4; 12 bases are a match to TRBD1. Germline lookup yields CDR1 SEHNR and CDR2 FQNEAQ (reference sequence). V gave up 0 bases and J gave up 5 bases; unmatched junction bases: 10. The CDR3 covers 19 residues. The DNA for the CDR3 is TGTGCCAGCAGCTTAGCGCAGGGGACAGGGGGCTCCTCAAATGAAAAACTGTTTTTT. Amino acid sequence: CASSLAQGTGGSSNEKLFF.

This clone was counted a single time. CDR3 in amino acids: CASSEQGAGQPQHF. The CDR3 DNA sequence: TGTGCCAGCTCAGAACAGGGGGCGGGTCAGCCCCAGCATTTT. J is TRBJ1-5 and V is TRBV18, with 9 bases identical to TRBD1. Per the germline V gene, CDR1 is KGHSH and CDR2 is LQKENI. V was pared by 5 bases and J by 6 bases, with 5 bases of the junction left unmatched. There are 14 residues in the CDR3.